This T cell receptor beta chain comes out of a study of CD8 T cell repertoires and HIV-1 epitope variants. Study as a whole: IL-2, IL-7 and IL-15 were added on days 3 and 7 of roughly ten-day cultures. Study-wide findings and caveats: This assay reports beta chains of antigen-expanded cells, not T cell function. Nef KF9 drew roughly 5 clonotypes and HW9 one, without TAALDMSHF responses.

TCR beta CDR3 was sequenced at survey depth on immunoSEQ. The repertoire was sequenced with immunoSEQ multiplex PCR; TCRdb's copy has only in-frame clones and lacks some. The sample lists about 4,800 clones, roughly three fifths occurring once. To note about this clone: The antigen is undetermined.

Trimming took off 7 bases at V and 1 base at J, with 14 bases between the two ends. Germline values: CDR1 SGDLS, CDR2 YYNGEE. This CDR3 contains 15 residues. The receptor comes from a male donor with HIV. What was sequenced was cultured CD8+ T cells derived from PBMCs. The V gene is TRBV9, the J gene TRBJ2-2; D is unclear. CDR3 nucleotide sequence: TGTGCCAGCTCGGAAGGGTTCTGGAACACCGGGGAGCTGTTTTTT. The encoded protein is CASSEGFWNTGELFF.